Listed here is a single T cell receptor beta chain. The data were obtained in a study of T-cell reconstitution after alpha-beta-depleted transplantation in children. V lost 5 bases and J lost 5; bases outside the gene matches: 6. This CDR3 region has 14 residues. Germline CDR1 reads SGHDT; CDR2 reads YYEEEE. The TCRbeta library was prepared with unique molecular identifiers. Using its own MiXCR run on the PCR reads, TCRdb lists one record per CDR3 protein. The sample shows approximately 510,000 distinct CDR3 sequences, around 16% of them seen only once. The rearrangement joins TRBV5-6 to TRBJ2-2; 7 bases are a match to TRBD1. This receptor was taken from a human donor who donated a stem cell graft to a child with acute lymphoblastic leukemia. The sequencing here drew on PBMCs from the stem cell graft donor, taken from the stem cell graft. This chain's CDR3 is CASRSDRTTGELFF. As DNA, the CDR3 is TGTGCCAGCAGATCGGACAGGACTACCGGGGAGCTGTTTTTT.